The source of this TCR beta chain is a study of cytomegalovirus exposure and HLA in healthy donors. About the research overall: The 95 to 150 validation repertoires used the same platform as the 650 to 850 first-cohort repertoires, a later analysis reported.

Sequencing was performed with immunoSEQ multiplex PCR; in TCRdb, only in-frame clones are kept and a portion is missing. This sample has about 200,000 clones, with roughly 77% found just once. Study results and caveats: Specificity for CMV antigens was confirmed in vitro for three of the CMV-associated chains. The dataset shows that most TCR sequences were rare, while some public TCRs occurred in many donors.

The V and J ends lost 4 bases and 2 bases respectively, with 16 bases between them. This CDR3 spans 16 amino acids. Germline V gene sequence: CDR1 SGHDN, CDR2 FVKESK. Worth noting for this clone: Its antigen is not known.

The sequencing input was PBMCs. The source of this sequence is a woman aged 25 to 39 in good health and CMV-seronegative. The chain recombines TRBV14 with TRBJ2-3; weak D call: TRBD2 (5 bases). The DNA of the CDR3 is TGTGCCAGCAGCCCCCCCTGGGGAGCCCCCACAGATACGCAGTATTTT. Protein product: CASSPPWGAPTDTQYF. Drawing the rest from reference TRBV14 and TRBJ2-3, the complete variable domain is EAGVTQFPSHSVIEKGQTVTLRCDPISGHDNLYWYRRVMGKEIKFLLHFVKESKQDESGMPNNRFLAERTGGTYSTLKVQPAELEDSGVYFCASSPPWGAPTDTQYFGPGTRLTVL.